This T cell receptor beta chain originates from a study of blood T cell repertoires in COVID-19 (dated by TCRdb to the early 2020s). Turning to the overall study: Samples from collaborators originated in the United States, Italy and Spain and spanned both the acute and convalescent phases of COVID-19. Where available, HLA class I and class II types were taken from metadata supplied by the sample provider and were not determined by assay-based typing. The dataset comprised deeply sampled blood TCRbeta repertoires from subjects exposed to, actively infected with, or recovered from COVID-19. The samples were drawn from the first 160 participants of the ongoing ImmuneRACE study and from 1,254 subjects provided by 6 global collaborators. The repertoires were released in a freely available public database meant as a resource for research on the immune response to SARS-CoV-2. The material from the prospective study consisted of cDNA or gDNA derived from T cells, B-cell-depleted T cells, or PBMCs. Nearly every sample came with metadata listing a de-identified subject ID, COVID-19 status, age in years and sex.

TCRbeta CDR3 regions were amplified from genomic DNA by means of the immunoSEQ Assay, a bias-controlled multiplex PCR. From the authors' description of their analysis: The number of nucleated cells in each sample was estimated by amplification of reference gene primers within the assay. Sequence reads were collapsed and filtered to measure the absolute abundance of every unique TCRbeta CDR3 rearrangement. For each sample, productive Simpson clonality was calculated as the square root of Simpson's diversity index across productive rearrangements. The clones in this table, taken by TCRdb from immuneACCESS, are in-frame only. Not every clone is retained; where verified, under half of the shortfall comes from an unresolved V gene, and the cause of the rest is unknown. The V and J calls and clone size are taken from that table; D and trimming were inferred from the DNA. Here the sample has about 42,000 clones; almost 95% occur a single time. Roughly 8.3% of the sample is held by the ten biggest clonotypes.

The collaborating institutions used their own protocols to collect whole blood in K2EDTA tubes. For TCRbeta analysis, collaborator samples were shipped as frozen whole blood, as isolated PBMCs, or as DNA extracted from either sample type. The V and J ends are trimmed by 2 bases and 4 bases, leaving 8 bases between them. The CDR3 contains 13 residues, cysteine and phenylalanine counted. Just the 39-base CDR3 DNA is kept, in frame starting at base 1. In the germline V gene, CDR1 corresponds to SGHRS and CDR2 to YFSETQ. On this clone: Its antigen is not yet known. No quality values exist for individual bases; no much larger clone is one base distant.

General study outcomes and caveats: The amount of clinical and demographic metadata varied by source and participant and was provided uncurated.

The TCR originated in a middle-aged man with active COVID-19. Sample: peripheral blood. The chain links TRBV5-1 with TRBJ2-3; a confident D gene designation cannot be given. Read as DNA, the sequence is TGCGCCAGCAGCTTCGCTGGGCCAGATACGCAGTATTTT. The resulting protein is CASSFAGPDTQYF.